What follows are 30 T cell receptor beta chains derived from one specimen sequenced in a study of tumor-infiltrating lymphocytes in primary liver carcinoma. Making TCR beta cDNA involved roughly 500 ng total RNA and a constant-region primer. Investigators got TCR beta libraries out of three nested multiplex PCR rounds, done with slightly modified ARM-PCR. Each of the first two PCR rounds ran approximately 10 cycles with TRBV1-TRBV30 forward and C-beta reverse primers. TCRdb recomputed calls from the multiplex PCR reads with MiXCR, one row per CDR3 protein. The profile shows 330,000 or so distinct CDR3 sequences, around 60% of them singletons. Germline DNA was extracted alongside blood RNA, which was obtained from unsorted whole blood. The source material was peripheral blood. The source of these receptors is a man aged 35 to 55 with primary liver carcinoma and hepatitis B virus infection.

Worth noting for this clonotype: Germline is not matched at one junction end, which may reflect a read error. V gene TRBV28 combines with J gene TRBJ2-4; 8 bases are a match to TRBD1. The CDR3 covers 13 residues. The germline V gene has CDR1 MDHEN and CDR2 SYDVKM. The CDR3 region is CGSSGTGLNIQYF. CDR3 sequence (DNA): TGTGGCAGCTCTGGGACAGGATTAAACATTCAGTACTTC.

This clonotype came up many times. V and J are TRBV4-3 and TRBJ2-7, with 9 bases lining up with TRBD2. V shed 0 bases, J shed 5 bases, and the junction held 5 bases outside the gene matches. The CDR3 spans 15 residues. Germline loops: CDR1 LGHNA, CDR2 YSLEER. The CDR3 reads CASSQDSGRWNEQYF. CDR3 DNA: TGCGCCAGCAGCCAAGATAGCGGGAGATGGAACGAGCAGTACTTC.

This clonotype was detected only once. This chain links TRBV4-2 with TRBJ2-7, with 13 bases identical to TRBD2. The CDR3 contains 16 residues. Germline V gives CDR1 LGHNA, CDR2 YNFKEQ. Trimming took 4 bases from V and 5 from J; bases not matched to a gene: 8. The CDR3 sequence is CASSLLGLAGNNEQYF. The DNA for the CDR3 is TGTGCCAGCAGCCTATTGGGACTAGCGGGAAACAACGAGCAGTACTTC.

This chain joins TRBV11-2 and TRBJ2-7; 9 bases map to TRBD2. Germline assignment: CDR1 SGHAT and CDR2 FQNNGV. This CDR3 spans 15 amino acids. V was pared by 3 bases and J by 7 bases, with 10 bases of the junction left unmatched. CDR3 DNA sequence: TGTGCCAGCAGCTTTTTTTTACTTAGCGGGGGAGAGCAGTACTTC. Amino acid sequence: CASSFFLLSGGEQYF.

For this clonotype: A much larger clone lies a single base off, so this may be a read error. The rearrangement joins TRBV6-6 to TRBJ2-7; 10 bases map to TRBD1. Trimming took 4 bases from V and 1 from J; bases not matched to a gene: 7. Germline CDR1 MNHNY, CDR2 SVGAGI (reference sequence). The CDR3 contains 16 residues. The CDR3 protein is CASSCSRQGASYEQYF. The CDR3 DNA reads as TGTGCCAGCAGTTGCTCGAGACAGGGGGCATCCTACGAGCAGTACTTC.

Turning to this clonotype: Its ends do not fully match the called genes, so a read error is possible. This sequence joins TRBV11-2 and TRBJ1-3, with D hard to call. Germline V gives CDR1 SGHAT, CDR2 FQNNGV. The CDR3 runs to 15 residues. The CDR3 spells CASSLGVGFGSTIYF. The CDR3, as DNA: TGTGCCAGCAGCTTAGGTGTAGGATTTGGAAGCACCATATATTTT. Full variable domain (remainder filled in from reference TRBV11-2 and TRBJ1-3): EAGVAQSPRYKIIEKRQSVAFWCNPISGHATLYWYQQILGQGPKLLIQFQNNGVVDDSQLPKDRFSAERLKGVDSTLKIQPAKLEDSAVYLCASSLGVGFGSTIYFGEGSWLTVV.

This clonotype was recorded at least ten times. The junction shows a germline mismatch at one end, possibly a read error. The chain links TRBV29-1 to TRBJ2-6, with D perhaps matching TRBD1 (5 bases). Germline V lookup: CDR1 SQVTM, CDR2 ANQGSEA. This CDR3 contains 15 residues. This chain's CDR3 is CSVEGADSGANVLTF. CDR3 in DNA: TGCAGCGTGGAAGGGGCCGACTCTGGGGCCAACGTCCTGACTTTC. The full variable domain, with the rest looked up from reference TRBV29-1 and TRBJ2-6, is SAVISQKPSRDICQRGTSLTIQCQVDSQVTMMFWYRQQPGQSLTLIATANQGSEATYESGFVIDKFPISRPNLTFSTLTVSNMSPEDSSIYLCSVEGADSGANVLTFGAGSRLTVL.

Of note for this clonotype: This could be a read error, since a much larger clone is one nucleotide away. The chain links TRBV4-1 to TRBJ2-7; D gene uncertain. The CDR3 extends over 15 amino acids. The germline CDR1 and CDR2 sequences are MGHRA and YSYEKL. This CDR3 reads CASSQGPGPNYDQYF. The CDR3 DNA follows: TGCGCCAGCAGCCAAGGTCCGGGCCCCAACTACGATCAGTACTTC.

Ten or more counts support this clonotype. The V gene is TRBV12-3 or TRBV12-4, the J gene TRBJ1-1; no clear D. V was trimmed by 0 bases and J by 5 bases, leaving 7 bases between them. The length of the CDR3 is 13 residues. CDR3 sequence reads: CASSLARGTEAFF. In DNA form, the CDR3 reads TGTGCCAGCAGTTTAGCTCGGGGTACTGAAGCTTTCTTT.

The chain links TRBV12-3 or TRBV12-4 to TRBJ1-5; the match to TRBD1 covers 9 bases. The CDR3 extends over 18 amino acids. With V trimmed by 2 bases and J by 3 bases, 11 bases remained unmatched. The CDR3 protein is CASSLRLEQGAHNQPQHF. The CDR3 nucleotides are TGTGCCAGCAGTTTAAGGTTAGAACAGGGGGCCCACAATCAGCCCCAGCATTTT.

V usage is TRBV7-9 and J usage is TRBJ2-7, with 8 positions matching TRBD2. The CDR3 covers 14 residues. The V segment lost 4 bases and the J segment 3 bases; nucleotides outside the gene matches: 5. Germline V CDR1 and CDR2: SEHNR, FQNEAQ (reference sequence). The CDR3 sequence is CASSSKAGGYEQYF. CDR3 nucleotides: TGTGCCAGCAGCTCAAAGGCGGGGGGCTACGAGCAGTACTTC.

Only one count was recorded for this clonotype. A read error is likely, as this CDR3 ends without the conserved phenylalanine or tryptophan. The CDR3 bases are TGTGCCAGCAACCCTTCGGGGGGCCAAGAGACCCAGTACATC. It encodes CASNPSGGQETQYI. The chain links TRBV11-2 to TRBJ2-5, with TRBD2 identical over 7 bases. Trimming removed 7 bases from V and 1 base from J; junction bases left unmatched: 6. Germline loops: CDR1 SGHAT, CDR2 FQNNGV. The CDR3 sequence is 14 residues long.

The V gene is TRBV6-2 or TRBV6-3, the J gene TRBJ2-3; a weak D match, TRBD2 (6 bases). This CDR3 contains 15 residues. Trimming took 6 bases from V and 1 from J, leaving 14 bases between them. The germline gives CDR1 MNHEY, CDR2 SVGEGT. CDR3 residues: CASRTRRWGTDTQYF. The DNA of the CDR3 is TGTGCCAGCAGGACTAGGAGATGGGGCACAGATACGCAGTATTTT.

A note on this clonotype: It may be a read error: a sequence one base away is much more abundant. The gene calls are TRBV12-3 or TRBV12-4 and TRBJ1-1; possibly TRBD1 for D (6 bases). The CDR3 runs 14 residues. The CDR3 DNA follows: TGTGTCAGCAGTGCGGGACACGTGAACACTGAAGCTTTCTTT. Its translation: CVSSAGHVNTEAFF.

With regard to this clonotype: The missing conserved phenylalanine or tryptophan at the end of this CDR3 makes a read error likely. The chain recombines TRBV29-1 with TRBJ2-1; perhaps TRBD2 as D (5 bases). Germline CDR1 and CDR2: SQVTM and ANQGSEA. V lost 0 bases, J lost 7 bases, and 13 bases lay in between. The CDR3 length is 14 residues. The CDR3 sequence is CSVEDLGVVNEQFL. CDR3 nucleotides: TGCAGCGTTGAAGACCTGGGAGTAGTAAATGAGCAGTTCCTC.

This clonotype was recorded once. This could be a read error, since a much larger clone is one nucleotide away. The V gene is TRBV10-2, the J gene TRBJ2-3; TRBD1 is a possible D gene (5 bases). CDR1 and CDR2 (germline): WSHSY, SAAADI. CDR3 length: 13 amino acids. V lost 5 bases and J lost 6, with 12 bases in between. CDR3 nucleotides: TGCGCCAGCAGTAGGGGCAGGCAGGATACGCAGTATTTT. This codes for CASSRGRQDTQYF.

Details on this clonotype: The DNA is left out, because the CDR3 cannot be placed on it with certainty; the CDR3 is given as TCRdb lists it. The chain has TRBV4-2 and TRBJ2-6; TRBD1 is the table's D call, not checked against the DNA. CDR1 LGHNA and CDR2 YNFKEQ come from the germline V gene. The CDR3 adds up to 23 amino acids, both ends counted. CDR3 loop: CASSFYICSVPQGGETGANVLTF.

In this sample, this clonotype turned up once. Since a much larger clone is just one base distant, this may be a read error. This chain joins TRBV6-5 and TRBJ2-1; 9 nucleotides line up with TRBD2. Germline trimming cut 2 bases from V and 10 bases from J; bases unmatched to any gene: 6. This CDR3 is 14 amino acids long. Germline V gene data show CDR1 as MNHEY and CDR2 as SVGAGI. The DNA of the CDR3 is TGTGCCAGCAGTTACGGGACTAGCTTCTACGAGCAGTTCTTC. This sequence encodes CASSYGTSFYEQFF.

This clonotype was found many times. The genes are TRBV4-2 and TRBJ2-2; 10 positions match TRBD2. Germline assignment: CDR1 LGHNA and CDR2 YNFKEQ. V dropped 1 base and J dropped 10; count of bases not matched to a gene: 9. The length of the CDR3 is 16 residues. CDR3 region: CASSQGPTSGWQELFF. CDR3 nucleotide sequence: TGTGCCAGCAGCCAAGGGCCGACTAGCGGGTGGCAGGAGCTGTTTTTT.

This clonotype turned up a few times. One base away lies a much larger clone, so this may be a sequencing read error. The J gene is TRBJ2-1, the V gene TRBV7-8; 9 bases agree with TRBD2. The CDR3 covers 15 residues. Germline-derived CDR1 and CDR2 are SGHVS and FQNEAQ. Unmatched junction bases numbered 0, after V lost 1 base and J lost 2 bases. The CDR3 loop reads CASSLVAGAYNEQFF. CDR3 nucleotide sequence: TGTGCCAGCAGCTTAGTAGCGGGAGCCTACAATGAGCAGTTCTTC.

A word on this clonotype: One base away lies a much larger clone, so this may be a sequencing read error. Here the CDR3 reads CASSMGHPFTDTQYF. Written as DNA, the CDR3 is TGCGCCAGCAGCATGGGACATCCGTTCACAGATACGCAGTATTTT. This chain links TRBV5-1 with TRBJ2-3; D might be TRBD1 (6 bases). The germline gives CDR1 SGHRS, CDR2 YFSETQ. With 4 bases removed from V and 2 bases from J, the gap between germline ends came to 14 bases. The CDR3 covers 15 residues.

Details on this clonotype: A read error is likely, as this CDR3 ends without the conserved phenylalanine or tryptophan. CDR3: CASSSDRSYEQYL. CDR3 bases: TGTGCCAGCAGTTCAGACAGGTCCTACGAGCAGTACTTG. V and J are TRBV12-3 or TRBV12-4 and TRBJ2-7; TRBD1 might be the D (6 bases). V was pared by 4 bases and J by 1 base, with 8 bases between. The CDR3 has 13 amino acids.

As to this clonotype: Just one base apart from a much larger clone, this may be a read error. The genes are TRBV6-5 and TRBJ1-6; 8 bases are a match to TRBD1. Per germline, CDR1 MNHEY and CDR2 SVGAGI. Trimming took 0 bases from V and 9 from J; bases not matched to a gene: 7. The CDR3 is made up of 16 amino acids. CDR3 DNA: TGTGCCAGCAGTTACTCGACTCTCAGGGGGCCTTCACCCCTCCACTTT. Translated, it gives CASSYSTLRGPSPLHF.

Details on this clonotype: This may be a read error, as it is one base from a much larger clone. This chain joins TRBV6-5 and TRBJ2-7, with D perhaps TRBD1 or TRBD2 (5 bases each). The CDR3 sequence is 16 residues long. V lost 5 bases, J lost 0 bases, and 17 bases lay in between. From germline, CDR1 is MNHEY and CDR2 SVGAGI. The CDR3 DNA sequence: TGTGCCAGCAGTACAGGCAGGGAGATGACCTCCTACGAGCAGTACTTC. Translation gives CASSTGREMTSYEQYF.

Worth noting for this clonotype: Germline and junction disagree at one end, which may indicate a read error. The CDR3 reads CASSLDRTGNTGEPFF. The CDR3 DNA sequence: TGTGCCAGCAGCCTGGACAGGACGGGAAACACCGGGGAGCCGTTTTTT. The genes are TRBV11-2 and TRBJ2-2; TRBD1 agrees at 7 bases. The CDR3 covers 16 residues. In germline, CDR1 is SGHAT, CDR2 FQNNGV.

The rearrangement links TRBV4-2 to TRBJ2-5; TRBD2 might be the D (5 bases). The germline CDR1 and CDR2 sequences are LGHNA and YNFKEQ. The V and J ends lost 0 bases and 2 bases respectively, with 16 bases between them. The CDR3 is made up of 17 amino acids. In nucleotides, the CDR3 is TGTGCCAGCAGCCAAGATCTAGGACTCCCGATTCAAGAGACCCAGTACTTC. This sequence encodes CASSQDLGLPIQETQYF.

This clonotype has ten or more counts. This chain uses TRBV29-1 with TRBJ1-1, with D tentatively TRBD1 (5 bases). The germline gives CDR1 SQVTM, CDR2 ANQGSEA. V lost 7 bases and J 4 bases, leaving 10 bases between the germline ends. The CDR3 runs 11 residues. CDR3 nucleotide sequence: TGCAGCGCCGGGGACGGCACTGAAGCTTTCTTT. This codes for CSAGDGTEAFF. The full variable domain, with the rest looked up from reference TRBV29-1 and TRBJ1-1, is SAVISQKPSRDICQRGTSLTIQCQVDSQVTMMFWYRQQPGQSLTLIATANQGSEATYESGFVIDKFPISRPNLTFSTLTVSNMSPEDSSIYLCSAGDGTEAFFGQGTRLTVV.

The chain employs TRBV5-6 and TRBJ2-7, with unresolved D. The CDR3 runs 14 residues. The germline CDR1 and CDR2 sequences are SGHDT and YYEEEE. Deletions cut 8 bases from V and 7 bases from J, with 22 bases between. This CDR3 is CARSDLRYSSEQYF. CDR3 in DNA: TGTGCCAGGAGCGACCTCCGGTACAGTTCGGAGCAGTACTTC. Filled out from reference TRBV5-6 and TRBJ2-7, the complete variable domain reads DAGVTQSPTHLIKTRGQQVTLRCSPKSGHDTVSWYQQALGQGPQFIFQYYEEEERQRGNFPDRFSGHQFPNYSSELNVNALLLGDSALYLCARSDLRYSSEQYFGPGTRLTVT.

The rearrangement joins TRBV5-1 to TRBJ2-1; 14 bases line up with TRBD2. Germline trimming cut 2 bases from V and 8 bases from J; bases unmatched to any gene: 15. Germline loops: CDR1 SGHRS, CDR2 YFSETQ. The CDR3 runs to 19 residues. The CDR3 sequence: CASSFSGTAGLAGVDEQFF. CDR3 nucleotide sequence: TGCGCCAGCAGCTTCTCGGGGACAGCGGGACTAGCGGGAGTGGATGAGCAGTTCTTC. Drawing the rest from reference TRBV5-1 and TRBJ2-1, the complete variable domain is KAGVTQTPRYLIKTRGQQVTLSCSPISGHRSVSWYQQTPGQGLQFLFEYFSETQRNKGNFPGRFSGRQFSNSRSEMNVSTLELGDSALYLCASSFSGTAGLAGVDEQFFGPGTRLTVL.

This clonotype was counted between two and nine times. The chain combines TRBV4-1 with TRBJ2-1; D might be TRBD2 (7 bases). Per germline, CDR1 MGHRA and CDR2 YSYEKL. The V end was cut by 1 base, the J end by 8 bases, with 24 bases between. The CDR3 spans 18 residues. The CDR3 nucleotides are TGCGCCAGCAGCCAAGGAAGGGGGGGCGGGTTAGGAGGCGATGAGCAGTTCTTC. Encoded protein: CASSQGRGGGLGGDEQFF.